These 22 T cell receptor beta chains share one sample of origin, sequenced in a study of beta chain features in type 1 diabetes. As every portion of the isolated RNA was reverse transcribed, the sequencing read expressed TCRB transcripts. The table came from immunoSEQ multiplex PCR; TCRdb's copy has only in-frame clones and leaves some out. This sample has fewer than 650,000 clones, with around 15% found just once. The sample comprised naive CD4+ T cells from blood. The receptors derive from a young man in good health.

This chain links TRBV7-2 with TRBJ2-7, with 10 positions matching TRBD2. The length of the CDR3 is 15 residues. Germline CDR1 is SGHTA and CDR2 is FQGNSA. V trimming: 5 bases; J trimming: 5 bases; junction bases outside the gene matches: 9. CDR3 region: CASSPPAGGLHEQYF. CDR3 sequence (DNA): TGTGCCAGCAGCCCCCCAGCGGGAGGGCTCCACGAGCAGTACTTC.

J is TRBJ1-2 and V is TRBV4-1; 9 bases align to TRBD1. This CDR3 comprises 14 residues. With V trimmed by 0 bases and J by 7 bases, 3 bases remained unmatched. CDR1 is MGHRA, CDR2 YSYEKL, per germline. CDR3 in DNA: TGCGCCAGCAGCCAAGATCGGGACAGGGCTGGCTACACCTTC. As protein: CASSQDRDRAGYTF.

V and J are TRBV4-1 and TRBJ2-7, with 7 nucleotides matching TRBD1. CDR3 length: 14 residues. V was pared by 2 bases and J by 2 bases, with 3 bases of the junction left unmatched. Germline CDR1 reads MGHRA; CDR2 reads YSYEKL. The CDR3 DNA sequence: TGCGCCAGCAGCCAACTCGGACAGGCCTACGAGCAGTACTTC. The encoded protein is CASSQLGQAYEQYF.

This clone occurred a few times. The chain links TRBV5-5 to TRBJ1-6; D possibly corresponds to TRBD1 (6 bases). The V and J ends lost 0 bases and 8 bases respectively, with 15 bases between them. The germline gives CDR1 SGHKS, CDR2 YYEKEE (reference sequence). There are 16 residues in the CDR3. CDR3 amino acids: CASSLGPTGHDSPLHF. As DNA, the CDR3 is TGTGCCAGCAGCTTGGGGCCTACAGGGCACGATTCACCCCTCCACTTT.

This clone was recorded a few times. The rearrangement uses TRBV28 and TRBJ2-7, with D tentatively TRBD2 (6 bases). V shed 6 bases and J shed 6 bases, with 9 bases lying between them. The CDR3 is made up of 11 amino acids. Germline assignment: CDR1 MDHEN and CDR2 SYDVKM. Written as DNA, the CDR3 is TGTGCCAGCAGGGTAGCGGCCGAGCAGTACTTC. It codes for CASRVAAEQYF.

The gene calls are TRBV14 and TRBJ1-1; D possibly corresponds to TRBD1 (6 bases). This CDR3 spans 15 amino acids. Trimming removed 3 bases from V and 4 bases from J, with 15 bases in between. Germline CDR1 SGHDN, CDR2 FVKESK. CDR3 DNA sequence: TGTGCCAGCAGCCAGCGGTCAGGGGCGTCCACTGAAGCTTTCTTT. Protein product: CASSQRSGASTEAFF. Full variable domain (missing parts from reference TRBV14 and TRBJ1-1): EAGVTQFPSHSVIEKGQTVTLRCDPISGHDNLYWYRRVMGKEIKFLLHFVKESKQDESGMPNNRFLAERTGGTYSTLKVQPAELEDSGVYFCASSQRSGASTEAFFGQGTRLTVV.

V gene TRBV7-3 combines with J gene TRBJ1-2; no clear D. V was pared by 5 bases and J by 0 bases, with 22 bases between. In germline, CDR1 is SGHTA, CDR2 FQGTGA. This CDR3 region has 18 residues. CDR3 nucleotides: TGTGCCAGCAGCCCTAAGCGGTCTTTAGGCAAGACTAACTATGGCTACACCTTC. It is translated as CASSPKRSLGKTNYGYTF.

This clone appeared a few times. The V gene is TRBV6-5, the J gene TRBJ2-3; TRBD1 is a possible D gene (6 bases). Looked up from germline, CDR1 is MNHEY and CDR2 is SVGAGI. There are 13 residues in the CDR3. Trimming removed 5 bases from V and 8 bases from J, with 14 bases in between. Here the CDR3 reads CASSKDSYLTQYF. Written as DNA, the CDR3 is TGTGCCAGCAGTAAGGACAGCTATCTTACGCAGTATTTT.

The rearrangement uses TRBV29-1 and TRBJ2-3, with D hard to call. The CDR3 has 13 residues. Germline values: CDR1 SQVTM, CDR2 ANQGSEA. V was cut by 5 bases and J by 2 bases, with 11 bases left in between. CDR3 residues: CSVKPTSTDTQYF. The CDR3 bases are TGCAGCGTTAAACCCACGTCCACAGATACGCAGTATTTT.

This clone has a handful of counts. This CDR3 is CSAGGPFSSQYF. Here the CDR3 DNA reads TGCAGCGCCGGAGGCCCTTTCTCAAGTCAGTATTTT. The chain recombines TRBV29-1 with TRBJ2-3; possibly TRBD2 for D (5 bases). Germline loops: CDR1 SQVTM, CDR2 ANQGSEA. V lost 7 bases and J 12 bases, leaving 20 bases between the germline ends. This CDR3 has 12 residues.

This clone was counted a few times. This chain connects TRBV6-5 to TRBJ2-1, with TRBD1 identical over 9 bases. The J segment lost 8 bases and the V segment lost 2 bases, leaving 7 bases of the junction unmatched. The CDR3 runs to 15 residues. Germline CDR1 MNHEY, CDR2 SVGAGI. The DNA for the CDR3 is TGTGCCAGCAGTTACGCGGACAGGGGTAACGATGAGCAGTTCTTC. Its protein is CASSYADRGNDEQFF.

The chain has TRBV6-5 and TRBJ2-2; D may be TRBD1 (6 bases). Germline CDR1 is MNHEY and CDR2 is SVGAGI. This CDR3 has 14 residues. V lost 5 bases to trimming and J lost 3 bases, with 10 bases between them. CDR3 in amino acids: CASSVNRDTGELFF. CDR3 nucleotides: TGTGCCAGCAGTGTAAACAGGGACACCGGGGAGCTGTTTTTT.

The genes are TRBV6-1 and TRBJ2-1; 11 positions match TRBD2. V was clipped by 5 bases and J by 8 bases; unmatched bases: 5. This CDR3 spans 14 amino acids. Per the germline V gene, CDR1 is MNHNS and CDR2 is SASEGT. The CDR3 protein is CASSLAGGRDEQFF. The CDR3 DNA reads TGTGCCAGCAGTCTAGCGGGGGGCCGGGATGAGCAGTTCTTC.

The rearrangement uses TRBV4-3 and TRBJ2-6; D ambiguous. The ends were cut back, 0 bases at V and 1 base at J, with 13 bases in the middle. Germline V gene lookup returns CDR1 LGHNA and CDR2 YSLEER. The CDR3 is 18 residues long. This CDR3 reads CASSQEWRLRSGANVLTF. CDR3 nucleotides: TGCGCCAGCAGCCAAGAATGGCGGTTGAGGTCTGGGGCCAACGTCCTGACTTTC.

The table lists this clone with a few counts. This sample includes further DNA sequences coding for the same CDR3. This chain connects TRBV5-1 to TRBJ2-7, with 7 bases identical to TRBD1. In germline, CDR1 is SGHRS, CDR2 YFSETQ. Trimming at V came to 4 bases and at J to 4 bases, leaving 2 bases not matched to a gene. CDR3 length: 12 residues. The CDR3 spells CASSRDRYEQYF. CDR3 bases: TGCGCCAGCAGCAGGGACAGATACGAGCAGTACTTC.

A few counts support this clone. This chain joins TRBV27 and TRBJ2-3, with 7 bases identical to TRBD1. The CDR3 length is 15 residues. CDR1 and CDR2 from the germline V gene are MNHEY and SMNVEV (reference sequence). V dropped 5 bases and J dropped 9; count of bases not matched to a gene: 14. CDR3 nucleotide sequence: TGTGCCAGCAGTGGGGGACAGCTGCAGGCATCGACGCAGTATTTT. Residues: CASSGGQLQASTQYF.

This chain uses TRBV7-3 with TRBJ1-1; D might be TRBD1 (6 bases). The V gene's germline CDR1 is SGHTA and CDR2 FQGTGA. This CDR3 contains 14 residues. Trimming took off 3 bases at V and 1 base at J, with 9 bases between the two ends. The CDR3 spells CASSFGGPNTEAFF. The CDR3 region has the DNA TGTGCCAGCAGCTTCGGGGGCCCGAACACTGAAGCTTTCTTT.

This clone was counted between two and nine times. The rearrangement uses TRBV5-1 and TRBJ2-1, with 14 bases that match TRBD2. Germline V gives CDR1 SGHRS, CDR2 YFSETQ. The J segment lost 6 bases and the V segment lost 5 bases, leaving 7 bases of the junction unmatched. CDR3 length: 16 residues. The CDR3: CASRARTSGRSNEQFF. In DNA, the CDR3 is TGCGCCAGCAGGGCCAGGACTAGCGGGAGGAGCAATGAGCAGTTCTTC.

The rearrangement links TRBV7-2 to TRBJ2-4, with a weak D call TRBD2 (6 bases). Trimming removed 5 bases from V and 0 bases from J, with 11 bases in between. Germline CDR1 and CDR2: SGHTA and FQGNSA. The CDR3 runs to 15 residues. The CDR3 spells CASSHRGLAKNIQYF. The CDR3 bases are TGTGCCAGCAGCCATAGGGGACTAGCCAAAAACATTCAGTACTTC.

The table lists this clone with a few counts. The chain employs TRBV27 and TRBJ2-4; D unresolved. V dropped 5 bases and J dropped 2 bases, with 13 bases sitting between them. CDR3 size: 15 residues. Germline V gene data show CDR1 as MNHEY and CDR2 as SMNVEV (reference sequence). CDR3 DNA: TGTGCCAGCAGTCCAGAGCGCCTGACCAAAAACATTCAGTACTTC. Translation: CASSPERLTKNIQYF.

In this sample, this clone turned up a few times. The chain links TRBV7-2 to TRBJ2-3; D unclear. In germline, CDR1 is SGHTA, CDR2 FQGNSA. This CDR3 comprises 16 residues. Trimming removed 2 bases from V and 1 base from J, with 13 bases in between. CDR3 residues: CASSLSLRVGTDTQYF. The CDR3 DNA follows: TGTGCCAGCAGCTTAAGTTTAAGGGTAGGCACAGATACGCAGTATTTT.

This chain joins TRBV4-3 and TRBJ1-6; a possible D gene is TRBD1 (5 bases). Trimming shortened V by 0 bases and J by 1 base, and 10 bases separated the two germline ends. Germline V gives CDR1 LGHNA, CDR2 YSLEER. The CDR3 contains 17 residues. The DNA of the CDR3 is TGCGCCAGCAGCCAAGATGGGCAGGGTTCCTATAATTCACCCCTCCACTTT. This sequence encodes CASSQDGQGSYNSPLHF.